Following are 2 T cell receptor beta chains from one sample sequenced in a study of control samples from healthy donors and cancer patients. Profiling relied on immunoSEQ multiplex PCR, and the TCRdb table lists in-frame clones only, not all of them. This sample has 170,000 or so clones; over 85% occur once, and the top ten carry around 1.6%. Sequenced sample: blood. The receptors come from a man between 18 and 35 years old in good health.

This clone was seen only a few times. The V call is TRBV5-4, the J call TRBJ2-5, with D maybe TRBD1 (7 bases). There are 14 residues in the CDR3. Per the germline V gene, CDR1 is SGHNT and CDR2 is YYREEE (reference sequence). Trimming cost V 0 bases and J 5 bases, with 11 bases left between them. The CDR3 sequence is CASSLGPGGETQYF. CDR3 DNA sequence: TGTGCCAGCAGCTTGGGGCCAGGGGGGGAGACCCAGTACTTC.

This chain uses TRBV9 with TRBJ1-2, with D possibly matching TRBD1 (5 bases). V lost 1 base, J lost 2 bases, and 9 bases lay in between. The CDR3 has 14 amino acids. Looked up from germline, CDR1 is SGDLS and CDR2 is YYNGEE. The CDR3 sequence: CASSVLGGNYGYTF. In nucleotides, the CDR3 is TGTGCCAGCAGCGTACTCGGGGGGAACTATGGCTACACCTTC.